This T cell receptor beta chain is from a study of shared clonotypes between healthy human individuals. Study-wide results and limits: Estimated richness was generally greater in naive than memory subsets. The low donor count limited represented genetic and exposure-history diversity.

In CD8 memory, CD45RO+ cells were put together with CCR7-negative CD45RA+ TemRA cells. V lost 0 bases to trimming and J lost 5 bases, with 11 bases between them. CDR3 length equals 14 residues. Germline V gene data show CDR1 as LGHNA and CDR2 as YSLEER. To note about this clone: The antigen remains unidentified.

Assay execution took place at the deep level. TCRdb's copy holds only in-frame clones and misses some; the assay was immunoSEQ multiplex PCR. The sample holds fewer than 850,000 clones, around 90% seen once. This TCR derives from a man younger than 35 in good health. Some clones in this sample may be carry-over from other donors' samples. V is TRBV4-3 and J is TRBJ2-7, with a tentative D call TRBD1 (6 bases). The material sequenced was memory CD8+ T cells from PBMCs. Documented subset: CD45RO+ cells pooled with CCR7-negative TemRA cells. The CDR3, as DNA: TGCGCCAGCAGCCAAGATTTGGGGGCAAACGAGCAGTACTTC. Translated: CASSQDLGANEQYF.